The 17 T cell receptor beta chains below were found in one sample sequenced in a study of T cell responses to AZD1222 COVID-19 vaccine. Clones were read by immunoSEQ multiplex PCR, and TCRdb kept only the in-frame ones, dropping some. The sample has over 150,000 clones, roughly nine tenths seen once. The sequencing here drew on peripheral blood, taken on day 0 of MenACWY control vaccination. Receptor source: an adult in good health.

The V gene is TRBV28, the J gene TRBJ1-2, with unresolved D. CDR3 length equals 13 residues. Trimming removed 7 bases from V and 2 bases from J, with 11 bases in between. The germline V gene has CDR1 MDHEN and CDR2 SYDVKM. CDR3 sequence: CASTPGANYGYTF. DNA of the CDR3: TGTGCCAGCACCCCGGGCGCAAACTATGGCTACACCTTC.

The chain is built from TRBV4-3 and TRBJ2-3, with 9 bases aligning to TRBD2. The CDR3 loop spans 16 amino acids. Trimming removed 2 bases from V and 5 bases from J; junction bases left unmatched: 8. CDR1 LGHNA and CDR2 YSLEER come from the germline V gene. The CDR3 DNA is TGCGCCAGCAGCCAACAACCGGGACTAGCTGGAGATACGCAGTATTTT. As protein: CASSQQPGLAGDTQYF.

This clone occurred once. The rearrangement links TRBV2 to TRBJ1-5; maybe TRBD1 (6 bases). Germline CDR1 SNHLY, CDR2 FYNNEI. This CDR3 is 16 amino acids long. V was trimmed by 4 bases and J by 0 bases, leaving 13 bases between them. The CDR3 spells CASSVAQGYSNQPQHF. The CDR3 DNA is TGTGCCAGCAGTGTGGCCCAGGGGTATAGCAATCAGCCCCAGCATTTT.

The DNA for the CDR3 is TGTGCCAGCAGCTTGGCTTCGTGGACTGAAGCTTTCTTT. This sequence encodes CASSLASWTEAFF. The V and J genes are TRBV7-2 and TRBJ1-1; unclear D gene. Trimming pared 3 bases from V and 5 bases from J, leaving 10 bases between. CDR1 SGHTA and CDR2 FQGNSA come from the germline V gene. The CDR3 has 13 residues.

The J gene is TRBJ1-6, the V gene TRBV19, with 8 bases aligning to TRBD1. The germline V gene encodes CDR1 LNHDA and CDR2 SQIVND (reference sequence). The CDR3 loop spans 15 amino acids. J was trimmed by 9 bases and V by 6 bases; bases with no gene match: 10. The CDR3 reads CASSRTGFVSSPLHF. DNA for the CDR3: TGTGCCAGTAGCCGGACAGGGTTCGTCAGTTCACCCCTCCACTTT.

This clone was seen a handful of times. The chain employs TRBV5-1 and TRBJ1-5, with 8 positions matching TRBD1. V lost 5 bases and J lost 6; bases outside the gene matches: 7. The CDR3 length is 14 residues. From germline, CDR1 is SGHRS and CDR2 YFSETQ. CDR3 nucleotides: TGCGCCAGCAGTCTCGACAGGGGAGGTCAGCCCCAGCATTTT. This gives the protein CASSLDRGGQPQHF.

The chain recombines TRBV4-1 with TRBJ1-3; D remains ambiguous. Germline V gives CDR1 MGHRA, CDR2 YSYEKL. Trimming left V 1 base short and J 0 bases short, with 16 bases between. The CDR3 spans 18 residues. The CDR3 coding sequence is TGCGCCAGCAGCCAAGGAGGAGCATCAACTATCTCTGGAAACACCATATATTTT. It specifies CASSQGGASTISGNTIYF.

The table lists this clone with a few counts. This chain links TRBV11-2 with TRBJ1-1, with D possibly TRBD1 on 5 matching bases. The germline gives CDR1 SGHAT, CDR2 FQNNGV. The CDR3 runs to 14 residues. The V gene lost 0 bases and the J gene lost 1 base, with 6 bases spanning the gap. CDR3 DNA: TGTGCCAGCAGCTTAGAGGGGACGAACACTGAAGCTTTCTTT. It yields the protein CASSLEGTNTEAFF.

The chain recombines TRBV7-8 with TRBJ1-5; D is uncertain. Germline lookup yields CDR1 SGHVS and CDR2 FQNEAQ. The CDR3 is 18 residues long. V was trimmed by 0 bases and J by 4 bases, leaving 19 bases between them. The CDR3 loop is CASSLALRREGGNQPQHF. CDR3 nucleotides: TGTGCCAGCAGCTTAGCCCTTCGTCGGGAGGGAGGAAATCAGCCCCAGCATTTT.

This clone is a singleton in its sample. The gene calls are TRBV6-4 and TRBJ1-1, with TRBD1 identical over 8 bases. The CDR3 sequence is 13 residues long. Germline V lookup: CDR1 MRHNA, CDR2 SNTAGT. V lost 6 bases, J lost 1 base, and 1 base stayed unmatched. The CDR3 DNA reads TGTGCCAGCAGGGGGACAGGGAACACTGAAGCTTTCTTT. This encodes CASRGTGNTEAFF.

The rearrangement joins TRBV4-3 to TRBJ1-2; D might be TRBD1 (6 bases). Germline V gene sequence: CDR1 LGHNA, CDR2 YSLEER. The CDR3 is 15 amino acids. V lost 0 bases and J lost 7, with 15 bases in between. The CDR3 sequence is CASSQESQGSGGYTF. Written as DNA, the CDR3 is TGCGCCAGCAGCCAAGAATCCCAGGGGAGCGGTGGCTACACCTTC.

The chain combines TRBV19 with TRBJ2-7; no definite D call. There are 11 residues in the CDR3. CDR1 and CDR2 (germline): LNHDA, SQIVND (reference sequence). The V end was cut by 10 bases, the J end by 4 bases, with 11 bases between. CDR3 loop: CATKDGYEQYV. DNA of the CDR3: TGTGCCACCAAGGACGGTTACGAGCAGTACGTC.

This chain uses TRBV28 with TRBJ2-3; D perhaps matches TRBD1 (6 bases). The CDR3 runs to 14 residues. From germline, CDR1 is MDHEN and CDR2 SYDVKM. Trimming stripped 4 bases from V and 2 bases from J, with 10 bases between. CDR3 region: CASSSRDITDTQYF. In DNA, the CDR3 is TGTGCCAGCAGTTCCCGGGACATCACAGATACGCAGTATTTT.

This clone has more than one count but fewer than ten. The chain has TRBV6-1 and TRBJ2-7; no firm D call. Germline V gene sequence: CDR1 MNHNS, CDR2 SASEGT. The V and J ends lost 3 bases and 0 bases respectively, with 3 bases between them. CDR3 length equals 12 residues. CDR3 protein: CASSESSYEQYV. CDR3 DNA: TGTGCCAGCAGTGAGAGCTCCTACGAGCAGTACGTC.

The chain is built from TRBV6-5 and TRBJ2-7, with D perhaps matching TRBD2 (6 bases). The germline gives CDR1 MNHEY, CDR2 SVGAGI. V lost 8 bases to trimming and J lost 2 bases, with 13 bases between them. The CDR3 length is 13 residues. The CDR3 sequence is CASRDWSPYEQYF. The CDR3 DNA follows: TGTGCCAGCCGGGACTGGTCCCCCTACGAGCAGTACTTC.

The V call is TRBV9, the J call TRBJ1-2, with a weak D call TRBD1 (5 bases). With 0 bases removed from V and 3 bases from J, the gap between germline ends came to 12 bases. CDR3 length equals 15 residues. Germline V gene lookup returns CDR1 SGDLS and CDR2 YYNGEE. This CDR3 is CASSVGGTGDYGYTF. The CDR3 DNA sequence: TGTGCCAGCAGCGTAGGGGGGACCGGAGACTATGGCTACACCTTC.

This clone was seen more than once but under ten times. This chain joins TRBV11-3 and TRBJ2-7, with unresolved D. Trimming left V 1 base short and J 7 bases short, with 5 bases between. CDR1 SGHNT and CDR2 YENEEA come from the germline V gene. CDR3 size: 11 residues. The CDR3 DNA follows: TGTGCCAGCAGCTTAGCAGGTGAGCAGTACTTC. This sequence encodes CASSLAGEQYF.